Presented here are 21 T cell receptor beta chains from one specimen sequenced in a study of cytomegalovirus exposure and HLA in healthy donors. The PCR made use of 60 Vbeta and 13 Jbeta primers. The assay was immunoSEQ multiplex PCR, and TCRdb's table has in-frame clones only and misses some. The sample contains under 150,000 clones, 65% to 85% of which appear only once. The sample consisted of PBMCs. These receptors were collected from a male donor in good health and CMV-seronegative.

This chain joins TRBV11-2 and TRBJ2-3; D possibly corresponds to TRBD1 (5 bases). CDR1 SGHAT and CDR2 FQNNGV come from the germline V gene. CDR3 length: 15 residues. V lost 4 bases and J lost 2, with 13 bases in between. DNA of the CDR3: TGTGCCAGCAGCTCCCCGACAGATCTCACAGATACGCAGTATTTT. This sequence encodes CASSSPTDLTDTQYF.

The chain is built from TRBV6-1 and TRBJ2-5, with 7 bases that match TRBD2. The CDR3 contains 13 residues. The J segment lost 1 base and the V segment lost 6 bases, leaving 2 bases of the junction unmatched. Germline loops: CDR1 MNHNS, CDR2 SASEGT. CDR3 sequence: CASRGRGQETQYF. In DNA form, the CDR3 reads TGTGCCAGCAGGGGGAGGGGCCAAGAGACCCAGTACTTC.

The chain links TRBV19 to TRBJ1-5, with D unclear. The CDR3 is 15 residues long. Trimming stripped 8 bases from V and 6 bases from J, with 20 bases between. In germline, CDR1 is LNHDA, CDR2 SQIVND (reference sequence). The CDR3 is CASCQQTGMGQPQHF. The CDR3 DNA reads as TGTGCCAGTTGCCAACAGACGGGAATGGGTCAGCCCCAGCATTTT.

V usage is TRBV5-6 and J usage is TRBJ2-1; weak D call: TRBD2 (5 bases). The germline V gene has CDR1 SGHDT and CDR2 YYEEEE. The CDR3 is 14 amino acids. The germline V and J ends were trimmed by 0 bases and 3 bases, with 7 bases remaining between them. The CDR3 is CASSLGDYYNEQFF. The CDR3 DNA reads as TGTGCCAGCAGCTTGGGAGACTACTACAATGAGCAGTTCTTC.

CDR3 nucleotide sequence: TGTGCCAGCAGCCACAGCTTTACCGGGGAGCTGTTTTTT. Translating gives CASSHSFTGELFF. The V call is TRBV6-5, the J call TRBJ2-2; D unresolved. Looked up from germline, CDR1 is MNHEY and CDR2 is SVGAGI. This CDR3 is 13 amino acids long. With 6 bases removed from V and 5 bases from J, the gap between germline ends came to 10 bases.

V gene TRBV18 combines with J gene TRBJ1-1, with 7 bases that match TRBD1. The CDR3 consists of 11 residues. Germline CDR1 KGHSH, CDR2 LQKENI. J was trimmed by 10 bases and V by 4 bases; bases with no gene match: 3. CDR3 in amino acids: CASSQTGAAFF. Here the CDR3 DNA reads TGTGCCAGCTCACAAACAGGGGCAGCTTTCTTT.

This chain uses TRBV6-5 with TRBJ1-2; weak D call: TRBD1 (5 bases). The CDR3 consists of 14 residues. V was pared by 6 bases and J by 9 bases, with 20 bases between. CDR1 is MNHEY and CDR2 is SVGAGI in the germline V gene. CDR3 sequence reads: CASSRQNQIGRYTF. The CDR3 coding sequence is TGTGCCAGCAGCCGACAGAATCAAATAGGGCGCTACACCTTC.

The CDR3 sequence is CASSPGGGWYEQYF. The DNA of the CDR3 is TGTGCCAGCAGCCCGGGAGGGGGTTGGTACGAGCAGTACTTC. The V and J genes are TRBV28 and TRBJ2-7, with 8 bases matching TRBD2. The V gene end was trimmed by 6 bases and the J gene end by 4 bases; junction bases not matched to a gene: 8. In germline, CDR1 is MDHEN, CDR2 SYDVKM. CDR3 length: 14 amino acids.

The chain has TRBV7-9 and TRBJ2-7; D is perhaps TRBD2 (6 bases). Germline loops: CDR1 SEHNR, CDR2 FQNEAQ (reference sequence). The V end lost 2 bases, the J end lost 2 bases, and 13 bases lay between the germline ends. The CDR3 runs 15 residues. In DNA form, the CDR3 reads TGTGCCAGCAGCTTAAGCGGGCCTACCCCCTACGAGCAGTACTTC. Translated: CASSLSGPTPYEQYF.

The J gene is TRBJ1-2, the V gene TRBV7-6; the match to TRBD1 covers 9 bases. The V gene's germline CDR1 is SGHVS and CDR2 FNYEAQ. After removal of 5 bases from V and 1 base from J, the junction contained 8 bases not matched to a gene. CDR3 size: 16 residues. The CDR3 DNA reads TGTGCCAGCAGCCAGGGACAGGGCGGAGGTAACTATGGCTACACCTTC. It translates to CASSQGQGGGNYGYTF. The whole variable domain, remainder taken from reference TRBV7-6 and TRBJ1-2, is GAGVSQSPRYKVTKRGQDVALRCDPISGHVSLYWYRQALGQGPEFLTYFNYEAQQDKSGLPNDRFSAERPEGSISTLTIQRTEQRDSAMYRCASSQGQGGGNYGYTFGSGTRLTVV.

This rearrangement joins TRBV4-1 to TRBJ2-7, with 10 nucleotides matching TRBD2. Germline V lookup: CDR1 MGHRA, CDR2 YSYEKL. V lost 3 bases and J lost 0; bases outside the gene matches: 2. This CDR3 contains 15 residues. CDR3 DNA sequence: TGCGCCAGCAGCCAGGCTAGCGGGAGCTCCTACGAGCAGTACTTC. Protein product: CASSQASGSSYEQYF.

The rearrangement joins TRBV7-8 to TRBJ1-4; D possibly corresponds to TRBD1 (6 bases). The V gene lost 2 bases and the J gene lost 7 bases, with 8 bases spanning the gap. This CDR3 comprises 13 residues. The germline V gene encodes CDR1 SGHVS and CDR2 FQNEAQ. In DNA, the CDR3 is TGTGCCAGCAGCTTACAGGGGAGTGAAAAACTGTTTTTT. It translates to CASSLQGSEKLFF.

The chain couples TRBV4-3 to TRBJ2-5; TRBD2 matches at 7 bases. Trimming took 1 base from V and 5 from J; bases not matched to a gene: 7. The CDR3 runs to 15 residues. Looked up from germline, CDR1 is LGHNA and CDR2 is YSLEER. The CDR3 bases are TGCGCCAGCAGCCAAGGGAGCGGGATCCGGGAGACCCAGTACTTC. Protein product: CASSQGSGIRETQYF.

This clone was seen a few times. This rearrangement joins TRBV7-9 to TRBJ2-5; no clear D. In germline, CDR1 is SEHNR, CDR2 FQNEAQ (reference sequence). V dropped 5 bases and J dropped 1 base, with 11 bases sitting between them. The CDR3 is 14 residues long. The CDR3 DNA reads TGTGCCAGCAGCCACAGTCTCCTCCAAGAGACCCAGTACTTC. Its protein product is CASSHSLLQETQYF. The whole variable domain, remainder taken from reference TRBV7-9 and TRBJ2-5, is DTGVSQNPRHKITKRGQNVTFRCDPISEHNRLYWYRQTLGQGPEFLTYFQNEAQLEKSRLLSDRFSAERPKGSFSTLEIQRTEQGDSAMYLCASSHSLLQETQYFGPGTRLLVL.

The CDR3 region is CSVGWEVYEQYF. CDR3 bases: TGCAGCGTTGGTTGGGAGGTCTACGAGCAGTACTTC. The rearrangement joins TRBV29-1 to TRBJ2-5; D perhaps matches TRBD2 (6 bases). The J call may be faulty, since TRBJ2-7 better matches the DNA end. The V gene's germline CDR1 is SQVTM and CDR2 ANQGSEA. The CDR3 contains 12 residues.

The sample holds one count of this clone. CDR3: CASSLPTSGQETQYF. In DNA form, the CDR3 reads TGTGCCAGCAGCTTACCGACTAGCGGGCAAGAGACCCAGTACTTC. This rearrangement joins TRBV7-9 to TRBJ2-5, with 10 bases aligning to TRBD2. The V segment lost 2 bases and the J segment 2 bases; nucleotides outside the gene matches: 2. In germline, CDR1 is SEHNR, CDR2 FQNEAQ (reference sequence). This CDR3 contains 15 residues. The complete variable domain, with remaining parts taken from reference TRBV7-9 and TRBJ2-5, reads DTGVSQNPRHKITKRGQNVTFRCDPISEHNRLYWYRQTLGQGPEFLTYFQNEAQLEKSRLLSDRFSAERPKGSFSTLEIQRTEQGDSAMYLCASSLPTSGQETQYFGPGTRLLVL.

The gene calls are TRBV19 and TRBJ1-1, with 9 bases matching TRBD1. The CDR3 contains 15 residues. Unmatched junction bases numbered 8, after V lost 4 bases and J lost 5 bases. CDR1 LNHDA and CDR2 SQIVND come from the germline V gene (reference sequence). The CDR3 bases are TGTGCCAGTAGTACACCTCGGACAGGGGAAACTGAAGCTTTCTTT. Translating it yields CASSTPRTGETEAFF.

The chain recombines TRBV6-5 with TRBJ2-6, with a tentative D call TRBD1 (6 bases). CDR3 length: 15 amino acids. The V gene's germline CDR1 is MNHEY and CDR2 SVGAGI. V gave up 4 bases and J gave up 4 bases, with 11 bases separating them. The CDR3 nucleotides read TGTGCCAGCAGTTTCAGGGGAGCCGGGGCCAACGTCCTGACTTTC. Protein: CASSFRGAGANVLTF.

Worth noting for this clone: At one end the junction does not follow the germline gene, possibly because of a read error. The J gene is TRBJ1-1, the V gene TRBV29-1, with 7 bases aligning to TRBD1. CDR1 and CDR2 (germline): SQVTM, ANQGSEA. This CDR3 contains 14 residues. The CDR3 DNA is TGCAGCGGTGAACAGGGGACTATGAACACTGAAGCTTTCTTT. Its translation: CSGEQGTMNTEAFF. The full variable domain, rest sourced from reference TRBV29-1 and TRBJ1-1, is SAVISQKPSRDICQRGTSLTIQCQVDSQVTMMFWYRQQPGQSLTLIATANQGSEATYESGFVIDKFPISRPNLTFSTLTVSNMSPEDSSIYLCSGEQGTMNTEAFFGQGTRLTVV.

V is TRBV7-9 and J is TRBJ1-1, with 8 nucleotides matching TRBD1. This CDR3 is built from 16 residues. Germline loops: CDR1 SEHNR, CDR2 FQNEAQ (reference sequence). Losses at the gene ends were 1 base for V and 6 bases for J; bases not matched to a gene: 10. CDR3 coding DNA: TGTGCCAGCAGCTTAGAGAGGGCAGGGGGCGCCGCTGAAGCTTTCTTT. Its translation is CASSLERAGGAAEAFF. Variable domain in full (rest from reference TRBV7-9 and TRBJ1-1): DTGVSQNPRHKITKRGQNVTFRCDPISEHNRLYWYRQTLGQGPEFLTYFQNEAQLEKSRLLSDRFSAERPKGSFSTLEIQRTEQGDSAMYLCASSLERAGGAAEAFFGQGTRLTVV.

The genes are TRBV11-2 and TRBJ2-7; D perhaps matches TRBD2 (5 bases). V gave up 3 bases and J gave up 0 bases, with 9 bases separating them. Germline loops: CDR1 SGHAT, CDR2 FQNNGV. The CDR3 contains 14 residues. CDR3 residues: CASSFGLSSYEQYF. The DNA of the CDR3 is TGTGCCAGCAGCTTCGGACTGAGCTCCTACGAGCAGTACTTC. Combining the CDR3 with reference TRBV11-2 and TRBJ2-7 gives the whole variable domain EAGVAQSPRYKIIEKRQSVAFWCNPISGHATLYWYQQILGQGPKLLIQFQNNGVVDDSQLPKDRFSAERLKGVDSTLKIQPAKLEDSAVYLCASSFGLSSYEQYFGPGTRLTVT.